This T cell receptor beta chain was captured in a study of blood T cells in healthy people across ages. In the study overall: About one barcoded beta molecule per two T cells came from capture by template switching.

This clonotype was seen at least ten times. What it recognizes is unknown. With a J-beta primer mix and a sample-barcoded 5' primer, a second PCR ran about 6 to 11 cycles. Unique molecular identifiers of 12 random nucleotides labeled each cDNA. TCRdb re-called the 5' RACE reads through MiXCR, storing one row per CDR3 protein. The sample holds hundreds of thousands of distinct CDR3 sequences, 35% to 40% seen once. Whole-study results and caveats: Diversity was higher, and naive CD4+ cells more numerous, in long-lived donors than in aged donors.

The V end lost 6 bases, the J end lost 6 bases, and 15 bases lay between the germline ends. This CDR3 is 15 amino acids long. Source material: blood. V usage is TRBV12-3 or TRBV12-4 and J usage is TRBJ1-6; weak D call: TRBD1 (5 bases). The sequence derives from a man between 18 and 29 years old in good health. The DNA for the CDR3 is TGTGCCAGCAGGGCCTCCAGGGACCGTAATTCACCCCTCCACTTT. Translating gives CASRASRDRNSPLHF.